This is a list of T cell receptor beta chains from one sample in a study of cytomegalovirus exposure and HLA in healthy donors. Profiling relied on immunoSEQ multiplex PCR, and the TCRdb table lists in-frame clones only, not all of them. Of fewer than 75,000 clones listed, about four fifths are singletons. Specimen: PBMCs. The source is a woman between 25 and 40 years old in good health and CMV-seronegative. Each CDR3 is given with its conserved first and last residue. A D gene is named only where the DNA matches it firmly. Clone size is not always given. Where it is, it says once, few, many or a class for expanded clones.

DNA	CDR3	size	V	J	D
TGCGCCAGCAGCTTGGCCGGAGATACGCAGTATTTT	CASSLAGDTQYF	-	TRBV5-1	TRBJ2-3	-
TGTGCCAGCAGCTTAGCGCCCACCTCCTATTCCTACGAGCAGTACTTC	CASSLAPTSYSYEQYF	few	TRBV7-6	TRBJ2-7	-
TGTGCCAGCTCACCAGGGCTCCAGCAGAGTGATGAAGCTTTCTTT	CASSPGLQQSDEAFF	few	TRBV18	TRBJ1-1	-
TGCACCAGCAGCACACACAGGGACCAAGAGACCCAGTACTTC	CTSSTHRDQETQYF	-	TRBV1	TRBJ2-5	-
TGTGCCAGCAGCTTGTCCCCAGGGGAACGGTATGGCTACACCTTC	CASSLSPGERYGYTF	-	TRBV5-4	TRBJ1-2	-
TGCGCCAGCAGCCAAGGGTCTTCAGTATCGGGGCAAGAGACCCAGTACTTC	CASSQGSSVSGQETQYF	-	TRBV4-3	TRBJ2-5	-
TGTGCCAGCAGCGTAGTTGGGACAGTTCCCGGGGAGCTGTTTTTT	CASSVVGTVPGELFF	-	TRBV9	TRBJ2-2	TRBD1
TGTGCCAGCAGCCGTAGACAGGGAATAGAAGAAAAACTGTTTTTT	CASSRRQGIEEKLFF	few	TRBV6-1	TRBJ1-4	TRBD1
TGTGCCAGCAGGCCGGGAGTTAATACTGAAGCTTTCTTT	CASRPGVNTEAFF	-	TRBV27	TRBJ1-1	-
TGTGCCAGCAGTTTCGCGGCTCTGGACGAGCAGTACTTC	CASSFAALDEQYF	-	TRBV6-5	TRBJ2-7	-
TGCGCCAGCAGTCTAGCGGGGGTATCCAAGGATGAGCAGTTCTTC	CASSLAGVSKDEQFF	-	TRBV4-1	TRBJ2-1	TRBD2
TGCGCCAGCAGGCTATCCCGGGACAGGGGTATACCCCTCCACTTT	CASRLSRDRGIPLHF	-	TRBV10-2	TRBJ1-6	TRBD1
TGTGCCAGCAGTGAAGCGCTTCGGGTCTCCCTAAACTACGAGCAGTACTTC	CASSEALRVSLNYEQYF	-	TRBV6-1	TRBJ2-7	-
TGTGCCAGCAGTGACCCAGATATGAACACTGAAGCTTTCTTT	CASSDPDMNTEAFF	-	TRBV2	TRBJ1-1	-
TGTGCCAGCAGTCGGGGCAGGGAGGGATATGGCTACACCTTC	CASSRGREGYGYTF	-	TRBV2	TRBJ1-2	-
TGTGCCAGCAGCTTAGCCGTCAGGATGGATGGCTACACCTTC	CASSLAVRMDGYTF	-	TRBV7-2	TRBJ1-2	-
TGTGCCGGGGACAGGGGAGGAAACACCATATATTTT	CAGDRGGNTIYF	-	TRBV30	TRBJ1-3	TRBD1
TGTGCCAGCAGCCCCCTAGCGGGAGGAGCCGGGGAGCTGTTTTTT	CASSPLAGGAGELFF	-	TRBV4-2	TRBJ2-2	TRBD2
TGTGCCAGCAGTGAAAGACTCTGTATTTTTTACGAGCAGTACTTC	CASSERLCIFYEQYF	-	TRBV25-1	TRBJ2-7	-
TGCGCCAGCAGCCAAGCAGGGACAGTCTATGGCTACACCTTC	CASSQAGTVYGYTF	-	TRBV4-3	TRBJ1-2	TRBD1
TGTGCCAGCAGCTTCCCCGGGTACGAGCAGTACTTC	CASSFPGYEQYF	-	TRBV7-2	TRBJ2-7	-
TGCGCCAGCAGCCCAGGGGGGTGGGAAAAACTGTTTTTT	CASSPGGWEKLFF	few	TRBV4-3	TRBJ1-4	TRBD1
TGTGCCAGCAGTCCCGGGACTAGCAGTTACGAGCAGTACTTC	CASSPGTSSYEQYF	-	TRBV6-5	TRBJ2-7	TRBD2
TGTGCCAGCTCCGAACAGGGGAGCACAGATACGCAGTATTTT	CASSEQGSTDTQYF	few	TRBV6-4	TRBJ2-3	TRBD1
TGTGCCACCAGCGACGACAGGGTTGACACTGAAGCTTTCTTT	CATSDDRVDTEAFF	-	TRBV15	TRBJ1-1	TRBD1
TGTGCTAGCAGCCCCGGGACAGGGGTTTTCAATGAGCAGTTCTTC	CASSPGTGVFNEQFF	-	TRBV7-7	TRBJ2-1	TRBD1
TGTGCCAGCAGCCCCTATAGCGGCCGAAGCACAGATACGCAGTATTTT	CASSPYSGRSTDTQYF	-	TRBV7-9	TRBJ2-3	-
TGTGCCAGCAGTTACTCGACAGGGGGCGGAGGCACTGAAGCTTTCTTT	CASSYSTGGGGTEAFF	-	TRBV6-5	TRBJ1-1	TRBD1
TGCGCCAGCAGCCAGGACCCCCAGGGGGCGGACACTGAAGCTTTCTTT	CASSQDPQGADTEAFF	-	TRBV4-3	TRBJ1-1	TRBD1
TGTGCCAGCAGTGAAGCACCCGAAGGGGGGGCGATTGGCTACACCTTC	CASSEAPEGGAIGYTF	-	TRBV6-1	TRBJ1-2	-
TGTGCCTGGAGTACCCAGGAAAATCAGCCCCAGCATTTT	CAWSTQENQPQHF	-	TRBV30	TRBJ1-5	-
TGTGCCCGTGCAGGGGGTGAAGAGACCCAGTACTTC	CARAGGEETQYF	once	TRBV30	TRBJ2-5	TRBD1
TGTGCCAGCAACGAGGGGAGGCACGAGCAGTACTTC	CASNEGRHEQYF	few	TRBV6-6	TRBJ2-7	-
TGTGCCAGCAGAATAGCGGGAGGACTCGCCTACGAGCAGTACTTC	CASRIAGGLAYEQYF	-	TRBV2	TRBJ2-7	TRBD2
TGTGCCAGCAGCTCTGCTGGGGCTAGCGGAAACACCGGGGAGCTGTTTTTT	CASSSAGASGNTGELFF	-	TRBV5-4	TRBJ2-2	TRBD2
TGTGCCAGCAGGGCTAGCGGCAACTTAGCCTCTGGGGCCAACGTCCTGACTTTC	CASRASGNLASGANVLTF	few	TRBV2	TRBJ2-6	TRBD2
TGTGCCCGGTCGACAGGGGATTTCACTGAAGCTTTCTTT	CARSTGDFTEAFF	-	TRBV30	TRBJ1-1	TRBD1
TGTGCCAGTAGTACCAGGGGAGTAACAGATACGCAGTATTTT	CASSTRGVTDTQYF	once	TRBV19	TRBJ2-3	-
TGCGCCAGCAGCCAAGAGCGGCGGGGGATGGTTGTTGAGACCCAGTACTTC	CASSQERRGMVVETQYF	-	TRBV4-1	TRBJ2-5	TRBD2
TGTGCCTGGAGTATGGGCAACAATCAGCCCCAGCATTTT	CAWSMGNNQPQHF	-	TRBV30	TRBJ1-5	-
TGCAGCGCGGCAGGGGTAGGTGGCACTGAAGCTTTCTTT	CSAAGVGGTEAFF	few	TRBV29-1	TRBJ1-1	-
TGTGCCAGCAGCTTAGGAGGAGGGGATGGCTACACCTTC	CASSLGGGDGYTF	-	TRBV11-2	TRBJ1-2	-
TGTGCCAGCAGGGGGGGAGTCGACGAGCAGTACTTC	CASRGGVDEQYF	-	TRBV2	TRBJ2-7	-
TGTGCCAGCAGTTCGGGACAGGGGAGGGGCTACACCTTC	CASSSGQGRGYTF	-	TRBV28	TRBJ1-2	TRBD1
TGTGCCAGCAGCTTAGCACATAGCAATCAGCCCCAGCATTTT	CASSLAHSNQPQHF	-	TRBV7-8	TRBJ1-5	-
TGCGCCAGCAGCCAAGATCCAGGGACAGGGTCCTACAATGAGCAGTTCTTC	CASSQDPGTGSYNEQFF	-	TRBV4-1	TRBJ2-1	TRBD1
TGCGCCAGCAGCCAGGGGGGGACAGGGGATCTGAGGCAGCCCCAGCATTTT	CASSQGGTGDLRQPQHF	-	TRBV4-1	TRBJ1-5	TRBD1
TGTGCCAGCAGTAGGAGACAGGGATCAAACGAGCAGTACTTC	CASSRRQGSNEQYF	-	TRBV6-6	TRBJ2-7	TRBD1